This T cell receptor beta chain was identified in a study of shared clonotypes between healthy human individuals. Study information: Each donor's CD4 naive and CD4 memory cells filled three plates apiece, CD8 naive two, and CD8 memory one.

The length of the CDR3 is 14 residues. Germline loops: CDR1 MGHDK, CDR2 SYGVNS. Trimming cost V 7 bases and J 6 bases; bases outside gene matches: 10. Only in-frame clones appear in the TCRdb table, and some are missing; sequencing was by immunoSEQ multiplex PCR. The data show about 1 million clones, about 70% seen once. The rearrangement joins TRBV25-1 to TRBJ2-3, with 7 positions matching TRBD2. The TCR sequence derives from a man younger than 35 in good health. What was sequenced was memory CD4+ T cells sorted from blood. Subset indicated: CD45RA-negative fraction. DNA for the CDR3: TGTGCCAGCAAAAGGGCGGGAGTAATCGATACGCAGTATTTT. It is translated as CASKRAGVIDTQYF.